The rows below give T cell receptor beta chains drawn from one sample of a study of shared clonotypes between healthy human individuals. The protocol was immunoSEQ multiplex PCR, while the TCRdb copy is restricted to in-frame clones and leaves out a portion. The profile shows about a million clones, 70% to 80% of them singletons. The sample was memory CD4+ T cells sorted from blood. The receptors originated from a young man in good health. Each CDR3 is given with its conserved first and last residue. A D gene is named only where the DNA matches it firmly. Expanded clones are given a class, and other clones once, few, many or no size at all.

TRBJ1-1,.,TRBV25-1,few,TGTGCCAGCAGTGAATTGGAGATGAACACTGAAGCTTTCTTT,CASSELEMNTEAFF
TRBJ1-6,.,TRBV10-3,few,TGTGCCATCGGGGGGACCTATAATTCACCCCTCCACTTT,CAIGGTYNSPLHF
TRBJ1-2,TRBD1,TRBV6-4,once,TGTGCCAGCAGGGGGGATACTCGACAGGGTACCTTTAACTATGGCTACACCTTC,CASRGDTRQGTFNYGYTF
TRBJ2-5,.,TRBV6-1,.,TGTGCCAGCAGTGAAGCAGGTGGGACAACCCAAGAGACCCAGTACTTC,CASSEAGGTTQETQYF
TRBJ1-3,.,TRBV19,.,TGTGCCAGTAGTCCCTCGGGGAGGGGGGCCTCTGGAAACACCATATATTTT,CASSPSGRGASGNTIYF
TRBJ2-7,TRBD1,TRBV5-5,.,TGTGCCAGCAGCCCAGGACAGGGTGTCCACGAGCAGTACTTC,CASSPGQGVHEQYF
TRBJ2-5,.,TRBV6-6,.,TGTGCCAGCAGCCCCTCGCGGAGGCTTGAGACCCAGTACTTC,CASSPSRRLETQYF
TRBJ2-4,.,TRBV5-4,once,TGTGCCAGCAGCTTGGGGGGATTCGAGGGTTCCAAAAACATTCAGTACTTC,CASSLGGFEGSKNIQYF
TRBJ2-5,.,TRBV5-4,.,TGTGCCAGCAGTCTGGGACCGACTAAAGAGACCCAGTACTTC,CASSLGPTKETQYF
TRBJ1-1,TRBD1,TRBV29-1,.,TGCAGCGTACAGAGCGGGACAGGGACAGCTTTCTTT,CSVQSGTGTAFF
TRBJ2-5,.,TRBV28,.,TGTGCCAGCAGGCCAGGGGGGTACCAAGAGACCCAGTACTTC,CASRPGGYQETQYF
TRBJ2-1,.,TRBV20-1,.,TGCAGTGTCTCCAGGGTCGATGAGCAGTTCTTC,CSVSRVDEQFF
TRBJ2-7,TRBD2,TRBV6-6,.,TGTGCCAGCAGTTACTCGGGGGGGGGTGAGCAGTACTTC,CASSYSGGGEQYF
TRBJ2-5,.,TRBV2,few,TGTGCCAGCAGTGAAGTTACAGGCCGGGGGTGGGAGACCCAGTACTTC,CASSEVTGRGWETQYF
TRBJ2-5,.,TRBV7-2,.,TGTGCCAGCAGCTTAGCCAGGGTCCAAGAGGCCCAGTACTTC,CASSLARVQEAQYF
TRBJ2-5,TRBD2,TRBV6-1,few,TGTGCCAGCAGTGATGAGCGGGGGGGGAAAGAGACCCAGTACTTC,CASSDERGGKETQYF
TRBJ2-5,.,TRBV29-1,.,TGCAGCGTTGATCCTAGCGCCCTCGCGGGGACCCAGTACTTC,CSVDPSALAGTQYF
TRBJ1-6,.,TRBV2,.,TGTGCCAGCAGTTCGGACAGTTATGATTCACCCCTCCACTTT,CASSSDSYDSPLHF
TRBJ2-7,TRBD1,TRBV5-1,.,TGCGCCAGCAGCTTTAGGACAGGAGGTGAGCAGTACTTC,CASSFRTGGEQYF
TRBJ2-3,TRBD2,TRBV11-2,.,TGTGCCAGCAGCTTAGCTGGACTAGCGGGGGGGATTTGGGATACGCAGTATTTT,CASSLAGLAGGIWDTQYF
TRBJ2-7,TRBD2,TRBV6-5,.,TGTGCCAGCATCAGCGGGAGCTCCTACGAGCAGTACTTC,CASISGSSYEQYF
TRBJ1-4,.,TRBV19,few,TGTGCCAGCGCCGCCCACGTACAGGGATGGTCTGAAAAACTGTTTTTT,CASAAHVQGWSEKLFF
TRBJ1-2,TRBD1,TRBV5-4,.,TGTGCCAGCAGCACCTCGGACAGGTACTATGGCTACACCTTC,CASSTSDRYYGYTF
TRBJ2-7,.,TRBV14,.,TGTGCCAGCAGCCAAGTCCAGGGGCTGTCCGAGCAGTACTTC,CASSQVQGLSEQYF
TRBJ2-7,TRBD1,TRBV18,.,TGTGCCAGCTCACCACCGTCGGGACAGGGGGCCTACGAGCAGTACTTC,CASSPPSGQGAYEQYF
TRBJ2-1,TRBD2,TRBV5-1,.,TGCGCCAGCAGCTTGGGCCTGACTAGCGGGGGTTGGGACAATGAGCAGTTCTTC,CASSLGLTSGGWDNEQFF
TRBJ2-2,.,TRBV6-6,once,TGTGCCAGCTCGACGTGGCAGGGGCGGGCCGGGGAGCTGTTTTTT,CASSTWQGRAGELFF
TRBJ1-2,.,TRBV11-2,.,TGTGCCAGCAGCGACCTCATAGCCGGGACAAGGAATGGCTACACCTTT,CASSDLIAGTRNGYTF
TRBJ2-6,.,TRBV4-1,.,TGCGCCAGCAGCCAAGTTCTTATTGCAGGGTTCGCTGGGGCCAACGTCCTGACTTTC,CASSQVLIAGFAGANVLTF
TRBJ2-2,.,TRBV27,.,TGTGCCAGCAGTACAGGGCACACCGGGGAGCTGTTTTTT,CASSTGHTGELFF
TRBJ2-3,.,TRBV5-1,.,TGCGCCAGCAGCTTGGACAGGCCTAGCACAGATACGCAGTATTTT,CASSLDRPSTDTQYF
TRBJ1-2,.,TRBV11-2,.,TGTGCCAGCAGCTTAGATCGCCTGGGTAACTATGGCTACACCTTC,CASSLDRLGNYGYTF
TRBJ1-1,.,TRBV19,once,TGTGCCAGTAGTATTGGGGACAACACTGAAGCTTTCTTT,CASSIGDNTEAFF
TRBJ1-5,.,TRBV4-2,.,TGTGCCAGCAGCCAAGATGGTAGCAATCAGCCCCAGCATTTT,CASSQDGSNQPQHF
TRBJ1-6,TRBD1,TRBV6-4,.,TGTGCCAGCAGTGTTACAGGGGGCAGGGATTCACCCCTCCACTTT,CASSVTGGRDSPLHF
TRBJ1-6,.,TRBV11-2,.,TGTGCCAGCAGCAAGCTAAGCTCCTATAATTCACCCCTCCACTTT,CASSKLSSYNSPLHF
TRBJ2-1,TRBD2,TRBV6-1,.,TGTGCCAGCAGTGAAGTAAGGCTAGCGGGAGGGCCGGGTGAGCAGTTCTTC,CASSEVRLAGGPGEQFF
TRBJ1-1,TRBD1,TRBV5-1,.,TGCGCCAGCAGTACAGCCGGGACAGGGGGTTCTGAAGCTTTCTTT,CASSTAGTGGSEAFF
TRBJ2-3,.,TRBV19,.,TGTGCCAGTAGTTACCAGCGGGACAGCGTCACAGATACGCAGTATTTT,CASSYQRDSVTDTQYF
TRBJ2-5,TRBD2,TRBV2,.,TGTGCCAGCAACGGACTAGCCGGGGAGACCCAGTACTTC,CASNGLAGETQYF
TRBJ2-5,.,TRBV6-5,.,TGTGCCAGCAGGCAGACCAGAGGTACCCAAGAGACCCAGTACTTC,CASRQTRGTQETQYF
TRBJ2-5,.,TRBV9,once,TGTGCCAGCAGCGTAGCGGTCTCGGGGCTAGCCGAGACCCAGTACTTC,CASSVAVSGLAETQYF
TRBJ1-4,.,TRBV14,.,TGTGCCAGCAGCCAAGCCGGGACCGTTAATGAAAAACTGTTTTTT,CASSQAGTVNEKLFF
TRBJ2-3,.,TRBV7-8,.,TGTGCCAGCAGCTTAGCGCCGGGGGTTACGCAGTATTTT,CASSLAPGVTQYF
TRBJ1-3,.,TRBV30,.,TGTGCCTGGAGAACGGTGGGAAACACCATATATTTT,CAWRTVGNTIYF
TRBJ2-2,TRBD2,TRBV11-1,once,TGTGCCAGCAGCTTCCGGCGGGGGGGCCTGGTGGAGCTGTTTTTT,CASSFRRGGLVELFF
TRBJ1-2,.,TRBV6-1,.,TGTGCCAGCAGTGAGGGCTACTATGGCTACACCTTC,CASSEGYYGYTF
TRBJ2-1,.,TRBV2,.,TGTGCCAGCGGCCGGACAGCCTACAATGAGCAGTTCTTC,CASGRTAYNEQFF
TRBJ1-1,.,TRBV14,.,TGTGCCAGCAGCCTCTCCGCGGCAGGTACCGAAGCTTTCTTT,CASSLSAAGTEAFF
TRBJ2-7,.,TRBV6-5,.,TGTGCCAGCAGTAAAACGGGACCGGGCTACGAGCAGTACTTC,CASSKTGPGYEQYF
TRBJ2-5,TRBD2,TRBV9,once,TGTGCCAGCAGCGTAGGTGGACTAGGAACACAAGAGACCCAGTACTTC,CASSVGGLGTQETQYF
TRBJ1-5,TRBD1,TRBV7-9,few,TGTGCCAGCAGCTTAGATGCAGGGGGCGGCAATCAGCCCCAGCATTTT,CASSLDAGGGNQPQHF
TRBJ1-5,.,TRBV15,few,TGTGCCACCAGCAGAGAGGGAGGTGGGGGGGTGCGCAATCAGCCCCAGCATTTT,CATSREGGGGVRNQPQHF
TRBJ1-5,TRBD1,TRBV28,.,TGTGCCAGCAACTACGGGACAGGGTCGGGGGGTCAGCCCCAGCATTTT,CASNYGTGSGGQPQHF
TRBJ2-7,.,TRBV7-2,.,TGTGCCAGCAGCCATTCAGGGGCCACCTACGAGCAGTACTTC,CASSHSGATYEQYF
TRBJ2-7,TRBD1,TRBV11-2,.,TGTGCCAGCAGATTGGGACAGGGGGCCTACTACGAGCAGTACTTC,CASRLGQGAYYEQYF